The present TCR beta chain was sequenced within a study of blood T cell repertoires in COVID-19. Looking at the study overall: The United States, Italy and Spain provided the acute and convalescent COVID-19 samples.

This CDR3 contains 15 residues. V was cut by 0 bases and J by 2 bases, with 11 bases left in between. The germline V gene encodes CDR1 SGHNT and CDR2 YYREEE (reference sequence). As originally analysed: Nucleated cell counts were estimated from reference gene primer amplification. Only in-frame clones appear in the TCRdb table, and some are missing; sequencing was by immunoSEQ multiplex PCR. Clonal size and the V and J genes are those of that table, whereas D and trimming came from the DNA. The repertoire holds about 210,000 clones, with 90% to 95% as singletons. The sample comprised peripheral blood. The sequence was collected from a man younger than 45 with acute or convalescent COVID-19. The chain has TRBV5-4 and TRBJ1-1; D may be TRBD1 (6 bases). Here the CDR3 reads CASSLALGGNTEAFF. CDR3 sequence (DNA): TGTGCCAGCAGCTTGGCCTTAGGGGGAAACACTGAAGCTTTCTTT.